Following are 10 T cell receptor beta chains from one sample sequenced in a study of blood T cell repertoires in COVID-19 (TCRdb year 2020). Receptors were amplified or captured by the immunoSEQ multiplex PCR assay. As stored in TCRdb, this immuneACCESS dataset retains in-frame rearrangements with V and J assigned. A fraction of the clones does not appear; measured against another copy, unresolved V genes explain less than half of the discrepancy, and the remainder lacks a known reason. The sample data list about 170,000 clones, and roughly 90% of these were observed just once. Together, the top ten hold roughly 25% of the sample. The specimen was peripheral blood. These receptors all stem from a man in his fifties or sixties with acute or convalescent COVID-19.

V usage is TRBV18 and J usage is TRBJ1-1; TRBD1 matches 7 bases. CDR3 size: 14 residues. V lost 3 bases and J lost 4; bases outside the gene matches: 5. The germline V gene has CDR1 KGHSH and CDR2 LQKENI. For the CDR3, the DNA is TGTGCCAGCTCACCTAGAGGGGGCTTCACTGAAGCTTTCTTT. As protein: CASSPRGGFTEAFF.

The chain couples TRBV24-1 to TRBJ2-7; TRBD1 might be the D (6 bases). Germline CDR1 reads KGHDR; CDR2 reads SFDVKD. The CDR3 is 14 residues long. The ends were cut back, 9 bases at V and 6 bases at J, with 20 bases in the middle. The CDR3 reads CATPGQPTLCEQYF. The CDR3 DNA reads TGTGCCACCCCCGGACAGCCTACTCTTTGCGAGCAGTACTTC.

Here the CDR3 DNA reads TGTGCCAGCAGCTTAGGTGACATACCCCGCATTCCGGCTTTCTTT. Protein: CASSLGDIPRIPAFF. The chain has TRBV11-2 and TRBJ1-1; no firm D call. The CDR3 is made up of 15 amino acids. V lost 1 base to trimming and J lost 11 bases, with 20 bases between them. Germline V gene data show CDR1 as SGHAT and CDR2 as FQNNGV.

The CDR3 sequence is CASRGQGGSEAFF. The CDR3 bases are TGTGCCAGTAGGGGACAGGGGGGGAGTGAAGCTTTCTTT. The chain uses TRBV19 and TRBJ1-1; 11 bases fit TRBD1. The germline V gene encodes CDR1 LNHDA and CDR2 SQIVND (reference sequence). The CDR3 is 13 residues long. V trimming: 6 bases; J trimming: 7 bases; junction bases outside the gene matches: 4.

This clone was detected only a few times. This sequence joins TRBV11-2 and TRBJ1-1, with 9 nucleotides matching TRBD1. CDR1 and CDR2 from the germline V gene are SGHAT and FQNNGV. The CDR3 has 14 amino acids. The V gene end was trimmed by 5 bases and the J gene end by 8 bases; junction bases not matched to a gene: 9. The CDR3 DNA follows: TGTGCCAGCAGCCAAAACACCGGGACAGGGGAAGCTTTCTTT. Amino acids: CASSQNTGTGEAFF.

This chain connects TRBV11-2 to TRBJ2-7; 9 nucleotides line up with TRBD1. The CDR3 extends over 15 amino acids. The ends lost 2 bases at V and 2 bases at J; junction bases unmatched: 4. Germline CDR1 reads SGHAT; CDR2 reads FQNNGV. The CDR3 spells CASSLTGTGTYEQYF. CDR3 bases: TGTGCCAGCAGCTTAACCGGGACAGGGACCTACGAGCAGTACTTC.

This chain uses TRBV7-2 with TRBJ2-3; TRBD2 matches 9 bases. The CDR3 length is 15 residues. Germline CDR1 SGHTA, CDR2 FQGNSA. The V and J ends lost 5 bases and 6 bases, in that order; junction bases with no gene match: 9. This CDR3 reads CASSPSRSGSDTQYF. In nucleotides, the CDR3 is TGTGCCAGCAGCCCCAGCCGTAGCGGGAGTGATACGCAGTATTTT. The full variable domain, completed using reference TRBV7-2 and TRBJ2-3, is GAGVSQSPSNKVTEKGKDVELRCDPISGHTALYWYRQSLGQGLEFLIYFQGNSAPDKSGLPSDRFSAERTGGSVSTLTIQRTQQEDSAVYLCASSPSRSGSDTQYFGPGTRLTVL.

About this clone itself: Other DNA sequences in this sample translate to the same CDR3. This rearrangement joins TRBV3-1 (or the pseudogene TRBV3-2) to TRBJ1-2, with TRBD1 matching 7 bases. Trimming at V came to 1 base and at J to 5 bases, leaving 1 base not matched to a gene. The length of the CDR3 is 13 residues. Germline CDR1 and CDR2: LGHDT and YNNKEL (reference sequence). The CDR3 reads CASSQAQGYGYTF. For the CDR3, the DNA is TGTGCCAGCAGCCAAGCACAGGGGTATGGCTACACCTTC.

The rearrangement joins TRBV4-3 to TRBJ2-5; unclear D gene. V lost 1 base to trimming and J lost 8 bases, with 11 bases between them. The CDR3 loop spans 13 amino acids. The germline CDR1 and CDR2 sequences are LGHNA and YSLEER. CDR3 residues: CASSQVEESTQYF. The CDR3 DNA reads TGCGCCAGCAGCCAAGTCGAAGAGAGTACCCAGTACTTC.

This sequence joins TRBV27 and TRBJ1-2; tentative D call: TRBD1 (6 bases). This CDR3 contains 13 residues. Germline V lookup: CDR1 MNHEY, CDR2 SMNVEV (reference sequence). Deletions cut 6 bases from V and 2 bases from J, with 10 bases between. CDR3 sequence: CASSRTENYGYTF. As DNA, the CDR3 is TGTGCCAGCAGCCGGACAGAGAACTATGGCTACACCTTC.